Following are 19 T cell receptor beta chains from one sample sequenced in a study of cytomegalovirus exposure and HLA in healthy donors (dated by TCRdb to 2016 to 2017). The library was made by the immunoSEQ multiplex PCR assay. The multiplex PCR relied on a mix of 60 forward primers for TCR Vbeta segments and 13 reverse primers for TCR Jbeta segments. TCRdb re-hosts the immuneACCESS table, in-frame sequences only. Its copies lack some clones; in the studies checked, an unresolved V gene accounts for under half of them, and the cause for the rest is not known. Counted in this sample were roughly 100,000 clones; roughly 82% of them appeared once. The top ten clones comprise 10% of the sample. Sequencing was done on a sample of PBMCs. These TCRs come from a man aged 50-60 years in good health and CMV-seronegative.

V usage is TRBV4-3 and J usage is TRBJ2-1; possibly TRBD2 for D (5 bases). The germline V and J ends were trimmed by 2 bases and 5 bases, with 13 bases remaining between them. This CDR3 spans 15 amino acids. In germline, CDR1 is LGHNA, CDR2 YSLEER. CDR3 nucleotide sequence: TGCGCCAGCAGCCAAATGGACTTTCCTAACAATGAGCAGTTCTTC. As protein: CASSQMDFPNNEQFF.

CDR3 coding DNA: TGTGCCAGCAACCCTGGCGGGGGAGGACTCGAGCAGTACTTC. It yields the protein CASNPGGGGLEQYF. This chain connects TRBV9 to TRBJ2-7, with 7 positions matching TRBD2. V lost 6 bases and J lost 6; bases outside the gene matches: 12. Germline CDR1 SGDLS, CDR2 YYNGEE. The CDR3 contains 14 residues. The whole variable domain, filled in from reference TRBV9 and TRBJ2-7, reads DSGVTQTPKHLITATGQRVTLRCSPRSGDLSVYWYQQSLDQGLQFLIQYYNGEERAKGNILERFSAQQFPDLHSELNLSSLELGDSALYFCASNPGGGGLEQYFGPGTRLTVT.

The chain carries TRBV7-3 and TRBJ2-3; TRBD2 matches 15 bases. The V segment lost 3 bases and the J segment 5 bases; nucleotides outside the gene matches: 9. This CDR3 contains 18 residues. The germline V gene has CDR1 SGHTA and CDR2 FQGTGA. The CDR3 spells CASSFSGTSGGHGDTQYF. CDR3 DNA: TGTGCCAGCAGCTTCTCGGGGACTAGCGGGGGGCATGGAGATACGCAGTATTTT. The full variable domain, completed using reference TRBV7-3 and TRBJ2-3, is GAGVSQTPSNKVTEKGKYVELRCDPISGHTALYWYRQSLGQGPEFLIYFQGTGAADDSGLPNDRFFAVRPEGSVSTLKIQRTERGDSAVYLCASSFSGTSGGHGDTQYFGPGTRLTVL.

J is TRBJ2-7 and V is TRBV7-9; 7 positions agree with TRBD1. Germline lookup yields CDR1 SEHNR and CDR2 FQNEAQ (reference sequence). Trimming at V came to 5 bases and at J to 9 bases, leaving 10 bases not matched to a gene. The CDR3 runs to 13 residues. The CDR3 here is CASSRGTENGQYF. The CDR3 nucleotides are TGTGCCAGCAGCAGAGGGACAGAGAATGGGCAGTACTTC.

This clone was found once. V is TRBV2 and J is TRBJ1-2; no clear D. Germline CDR1 and CDR2: SNHLY and FYNNEI. The V gene lost 5 bases and the J gene lost 7 bases, with 14 bases spanning the gap. The CDR3 sequence is 13 residues long. CDR3 sequence (DNA): TGTGCCAGCAGTCTAGGCTTCGGAGGTGGCTACACCTTC. It specifies CASSLGFGGGYTF.

This clone was observed once. The J gene is TRBJ2-4, the V gene TRBV5-1; D may be TRBD2 (7 bases). Trimming pared 0 bases from V and 4 bases from J, leaving 14 bases between. CDR3 length equals 16 residues. The V gene's germline CDR1 is SGHRS and CDR2 YFSETQ. DNA for the CDR3: TGCGCCAGCAGCTTGGGGCGGGGGCCGGGTAAAAACATTCAGTACTTC. It yields the protein CASSLGRGPGKNIQYF.

This clone has just a few counts. CDR3 in amino acids: CASGRDNNQPQHF. The CDR3, as DNA: TGTGCCTCGGGCAGGGACAACAATCAGCCCCAGCATTTT. The chain links TRBV30 to TRBJ1-5; tentative D call: TRBD1 (6 bases). The CDR3 totals 13 residues. Germline V gives CDR1 GTSNPN, CDR2 SVGIG (reference sequence). V shed 7 bases and J shed 3 bases, with 13 bases lying between them.

This chain uses TRBV7-9 with TRBJ2-7; no reliable D call. Deletions cut 4 bases from V and 5 bases from J, with 18 bases between. The CDR3 sequence is 15 residues long. Germline assignment: CDR1 SEHNR and CDR2 FQNEAQ (reference sequence). The CDR3 region is CASSSPGLVDDEQYF. In nucleotides, the CDR3 is TGTGCCAGCAGCTCGCCGGGTCTAGTGGATGACGAGCAGTACTTC.

This chain joins TRBV6-1 and TRBJ2-5; D unclear. The J call is uncertain, as TRBJ2-7 better fits the DNA end. CDR1 is MNHNS, CDR2 SASEGT, per germline. The CDR3 is 12 amino acids. The CDR3 bases are TGTGCCAGCAGGACACGTTATGCCGAGCAGTACTTC. Translation: CASRTRYAEQYF.

The sample holds one count of this clone. This chain links TRBV11-1 with TRBJ2-7, with 8 bases lining up with TRBD2. The CDR3 spans 14 residues. V shed 5 bases, J shed 3 bases, and the junction held 6 bases outside the gene matches. The germline gives CDR1 SGHAT, CDR2 FQDESV (reference sequence). In DNA form, the CDR3 reads TGTGCCAGCAGCCCTCGGGGGGGCTTCTACGAGCAGTACTTC. Translation: CASSPRGGFYEQYF.

The rearrangement joins TRBV4-3 to TRBJ2-2, with TRBD2 as a possible D gene (5 bases). The CDR3 loop spans 17 amino acids. CDR1 and CDR2 (germline): LGHNA, YSLEER. V lost 4 bases, J lost 3 bases, and 18 bases lay in between. CDR3 nucleotide sequence: TGCGCCAGCAGCCTAGCAGGCGGGCTAGACGACACCGGGGAGCTGTTTTTT. Protein product: CASSLAGGLDDTGELFF.

This clone occurred once. The gene calls are TRBV5-1 and TRBJ2-1; TRBD1 matches 8 bases. The CDR3 length is 16 residues. CDR1 SGHRS and CDR2 YFSETQ come from the germline V gene. V lost 0 bases, J lost 4 bases, and 6 bases stayed unmatched. The CDR3 is CASSLAQGARYNEQFF. CDR3 nucleotides: TGCGCCAGCAGCTTGGCCCAGGGGGCGAGGTACAATGAGCAGTTCTTC.

This chain links TRBV5-1 with TRBJ1-5; maybe TRBD1 (5 bases). The CDR3 runs to 15 residues. Trimming took 7 bases from V and 1 from J, leaving 15 bases between them. The germline V gene encodes CDR1 SGHRS and CDR2 YFSETQ. CDR3 coding DNA: TGCGCCAGCTCCTTTTCCGGGGGAAGCAATCAGCCCCAGCATTTT. It specifies CASSFSGGSNQPQHF.

This chain joins TRBV7-8 and TRBJ2-3; D ambiguous. There are 13 residues in the CDR3. V lost 3 bases and J 0 bases, leaving 4 bases between the germline ends. Germline-derived CDR1 and CDR2 are SGHVS and FQNEAQ. CDR3 protein: CASSFPSTDTQYF. The CDR3 coding sequence is TGTGCCAGCAGCTTCCCTAGCACAGATACGCAGTATTTT.

This clone turned up a few times. The chain couples TRBV30 to TRBJ1-6; D is possibly TRBD1 (6 bases). CDR1 is GTSNPN and CDR2 is SVGIG in the germline V gene (reference sequence). Trimming took off 0 bases at V and 16 bases at J, with 16 bases between the two ends. The CDR3 is made up of 13 amino acids. Written as DNA, the CDR3 is TGTGCCTGGAGTGTAAATATTCGAGACAGGCTCCACTTT. Translation: CAWSVNIRDRLHF.

This clone occurred a few times. This chain connects TRBV7-9 to TRBJ2-7; D unclear. The V gene lost 2 bases and the J gene lost 6 bases, with 5 bases spanning the gap. Germline lookup yields CDR1 SEHNR and CDR2 FQNEAQ (reference sequence). The CDR3 has 11 amino acids. This CDR3 reads CASSLRGEQYF. The CDR3 DNA sequence: TGTGCCAGCAGCTTACGCGGCGAGCAGTACTTC.

J is TRBJ1-3 and V is TRBV30, with D tentatively TRBD1 (5 bases). The length of the CDR3 is 14 residues. Germline V gives CDR1 GTSNPN, CDR2 SVGIG (reference sequence). The V end lost 3 bases, the J end lost 1 base, and 10 bases lay between the germline ends. CDR3 bases: TGTGCCTGGAGCTCAGGGCTTTCTGGAAACACCATATATTTT. This translates into CAWSSGLSGNTIYF.

The J gene is TRBJ2-3, the V gene TRBV10-3; 9 bases match TRBD2. J lost 2 bases, V lost 4 bases, and 7 bases had no gene match. Germline lookup yields CDR1 ENHRY and CDR2 SYGVKD. The CDR3 totals 16 residues. The CDR3 sequence: CAISGSSGIYTDTQYF. The CDR3 bases are TGTGCCATCAGTGGGTCTAGCGGGATATACACAGATACGCAGTATTTT.

The rearrangement uses TRBV2 and TRBJ2-3; D is perhaps TRBD2 (6 bases). The CDR3 has 14 residues. V was pared by 7 bases and J by 5 bases, with 16 bases between. Germline values: CDR1 SNHLY, CDR2 FYNNEI. For the CDR3, the DNA is TGTGCCAGCATATTGGGGACTTCGGGAGATACGCAGTATTTT. This translates into CASILGTSGDTQYF.